This entry lists 25 T cell receptor beta chains sequenced from one sample in a study of cytomegalovirus exposure and HLA in healthy donors. In the PCR, 60 Vbeta and 13 Jbeta primers were used. Produced via immunoSEQ multiplex PCR; TCRdb's table is partial and in-frame only. Among about 200,000 clones listed, around 88% were seen once. Sample: PBMCs. Receptors were obtained from a man aged 40-55 years in good health and CMV-seropositive.

The V and J genes are TRBV6-5 and TRBJ2-3, with a tentative D call TRBD2 (6 bases). CDR1 is MNHEY and CDR2 is SVGAGI in the germline V gene. This CDR3 comprises 15 residues. V was trimmed by 0 bases and J by 0 bases, leaving 7 bases between them. This CDR3 reads CASSYSGTSTDTQYF. The CDR3 DNA sequence: TGTGCCAGCAGTTACTCCGGGACTAGCACAGATACGCAGTATTTT.

The chain uses TRBV2 and TRBJ1-4; D is possibly TRBD1 (5 bases). The CDR3 runs 17 residues. Trimming stripped 11 bases from V and 0 bases from J, with 22 bases between. Germline CDR1 SNHLY, CDR2 FYNNEI. CDR3 sequence (DNA): TGTGCCCTCAGGGCGGGGTCTATGTCTGCAACTAATGAAAAACTGTTTTTT. Translating gives CALRAGSMSATNEKLFF.

This clone was detected only once. The chain joins TRBV6-5 to TRBJ2-7, with TRBD2 as a possible D gene (6 bases). Germline lookup yields CDR1 MNHEY and CDR2 SVGAGI. The CDR3 is 14 amino acids. The V gene lost 7 bases and the J gene lost 2 bases, with 15 bases spanning the gap. CDR3 amino acids: CASILGRGAYEQYF. CDR3 coding DNA: TGTGCCAGCATCCTAGGGCGGGGCGCCTACGAGCAGTACTTC.

The chain links TRBV7-3 to TRBJ2-7; 11 bases are a match to TRBD2. V shed 4 bases and J 3 bases; nucleotides not matched to a gene: 8. Germline V gene data show CDR1 as SGHTA and CDR2 as FQGTGA. The CDR3 consists of 16 residues. CDR3 loop: CASSSLGGTSGYEQYF. CDR3 sequence (DNA): TGTGCCAGCAGCTCCCTGGGGGGGACTAGCGGCTACGAGCAGTACTTC. Full variable domain (missing parts from reference TRBV7-3 and TRBJ2-7): GAGVSQTPSNKVTEKGKYVELRCDPISGHTALYWYRQSLGQGPEFLIYFQGTGAADDSGLPNDRFFAVRPEGSVSTLKIQRTERGDSAVYLCASSSLGGTSGYEQYFGPGTRLTVT.

This clone was counted a few times. This rearrangement joins TRBV6-5 to TRBJ2-7, with TRBD2 matching over 8 bases. The V segment lost 6 bases and the J segment 3 bases; nucleotides outside the gene matches: 7. The CDR3 contains 14 residues. Looked up from germline, CDR1 is MNHEY and CDR2 is SVGAGI. The CDR3: CASSKGLGFYEQYF. CDR3 in DNA: TGTGCCAGCAGCAAGGGACTAGGGTTCTACGAGCAGTACTTC.

The V and J genes are TRBV7-9 and TRBJ2-7; 7 nucleotides agree with TRBD1. V lost 5 bases, J lost 4 bases, and 8 bases stayed unmatched. This CDR3 is built from 14 residues. Germline lookup yields CDR1 SEHNR and CDR2 FQNEAQ (reference sequence). This chain's CDR3 is CASSGRDSLYEQYF. The DNA of the CDR3 is TGTGCCAGCAGCGGCCGGGACAGCCTATACGAGCAGTACTTC.

This chain joins TRBV4-1 and TRBJ2-5; tentatively, D is TRBD1 (6 bases). Per germline, CDR1 MGHRA and CDR2 YSYEKL. Trimming left V 1 base short and J 5 bases short, with 20 bases between. The length of the CDR3 is 17 residues. DNA for the CDR3: TGCGCCAGCAGCCAAGTGCTGGTCCTCGGGACAAAGGAGACCCAGTACTTC. This sequence encodes CASSQVLVLGTKETQYF.

This chain joins TRBV5-1 and TRBJ2-2; maybe TRBD2 (5 bases). Germline V lookup: CDR1 SGHRS, CDR2 YFSETQ. This CDR3 has 14 residues. V lost 4 bases and J 4 bases, leaving 11 bases between the germline ends. CDR3 nucleotides: TGCGCCAGCAGCGTAGGTGGAGGCACCGGGGAGCTGTTTTTT. Amino acid sequence: CASSVGGGTGELFF.

The V and J genes are TRBV29-1 and TRBJ2-1; 10 bases match TRBD2. Trimming took 3 bases from V and 0 from J; bases not matched to a gene: 5. The CDR3 extends over 16 amino acids. Germline V lookup: CDR1 SQVTM, CDR2 ANQGSEA. As DNA, the CDR3 is TGCAGCGTTGAGCTAGGACTAGCGGCCTCCTACAATGAGCAGTTCTTC. Residues: CSVELGLAASYNEQFF.

The chain uses TRBV9 and TRBJ1-1; 10 nucleotides line up with TRBD1. CDR3 length equals 15 residues. Germline trimming cut 0 bases from V and 6 bases from J; bases unmatched to any gene: 5. The germline gives CDR1 SGDLS, CDR2 YYNGEE. CDR3 region: CASSVAGTGDAEAFF. CDR3 coding DNA: TGTGCCAGCAGCGTAGCTGGGACAGGGGACGCTGAAGCTTTCTTT.

The rearrangement uses TRBV7-2 and TRBJ2-7, with a weak D call TRBD2 (6 bases). Germline-derived CDR1 and CDR2 are SGHTA and FQGNSA. The CDR3 is 13 amino acids. The V and J ends lost 5 bases and 2 bases respectively, with 10 bases between them. This chain's CDR3 is CASSKTSTYEQYF. The CDR3 bases are TGTGCCAGCAGCAAAACTAGCACCTACGAGCAGTACTTC.

The rearrangement links TRBV28 to TRBJ1-5; D possibly corresponds to TRBD1 (5 bases). The CDR3 length is 15 residues. Germline CDR1 is MDHEN and CDR2 is SYDVKM. Between the trimmed V and J ends, which lost 3 bases and 1 base, there was a span of 10 bases. The CDR3 loop is CASSLGGRSNQPQHF. As DNA, the CDR3 is TGTGCCAGCAGTTTGGGGGGAAGGAGCAATCAGCCCCAGCATTTT. The full variable domain, in which reference TRBV28 and TRBJ1-5 provide the parts outside the CDR3, is DVKVTQSSRYLVKRTGEKVFLECVQDMDHENMFWYRQDPGLGLRLIYFSYDVKMKEKGDIPEGYSVSREKKERFSLILESASTNQTSMYLCASSLGGRSNQPQHFGDGTRLSIL.

V is TRBV7-8 and J is TRBJ1-2; 10 nucleotides agree with TRBD1. J lost 8 bases, V lost 2 bases, and 5 bases had no gene match. The CDR3 is 14 amino acids. Germline loops: CDR1 SGHVS, CDR2 FQNEAQ. The CDR3 bases are TGTGCCAGCAGCTTAATCGACAGGGGGCGAGGCTACACCTTC. It specifies CASSLIDRGRGYTF.

CDR3 DNA: TGCGCCAGCAGGATAACGACAGCTAACTATGGCTACACCTTC. Translating gives CASRITTANYGYTF. V is TRBV5-1 and J is TRBJ1-2, with a possible D match to TRBD1 (5 bases). CDR3 length: 14 residues. Trimming cost V 5 bases and J 0 bases, with 11 bases left between them. Germline values: CDR1 SGHRS, CDR2 YFSETQ.

This chain uses TRBV5-4 with TRBJ2-1; 16 positions match TRBD2. CDR3 size: 20 residues. Trimming cost V 4 bases and J 2 bases; bases outside gene matches: 12. Germline V gives CDR1 SGHNT, CDR2 YYREEE (reference sequence). In nucleotides, the CDR3 is TGTGCCAGCAGCCCGAAGACCGGGACTAGCGGGAGGGGTACCTACAATGAGCAGTTCTTC. This gives the protein CASSPKTGTSGRGTYNEQFF.

CDR3 protein: CASSIAGGEYEQYF. DNA of the CDR3: TGTGCCAGCTCCATTGCGGGGGGCGAATACGAGCAGTACTTC. J is TRBJ2-7 and V is TRBV18; TRBD2 agrees at 8 bases. Germline CDR1 is KGHSH and CDR2 is LQKENI. V lost 6 bases and J lost 4; bases outside the gene matches: 8. This CDR3 comprises 14 residues.

V and J are TRBV7-9 and TRBJ2-3, with TRBD2 matching 13 bases. In germline, CDR1 is SEHNR, CDR2 FQNEAQ (reference sequence). The CDR3 contains 15 residues. Trimming removed 5 bases from V and 3 bases from J; junction bases left unmatched: 2. CDR3 sequence reads: CASSMTSGRTDTQYF. The CDR3 coding sequence is TGTGCCAGCAGCATGACTAGCGGGAGGACAGATACGCAGTATTTT.

J is TRBJ1-1 and V is TRBV5-4; possibly TRBD1 for D (6 bases). CDR1 and CDR2 (germline): SGHNT, YYREEE (reference sequence). Trimming left V 4 bases short and J 3 bases short, with 16 bases between. CDR3 length equals 15 residues. CDR3 DNA sequence: TGTGCCAGCAGCCCAAGAGGGGGTTTTGACACTGAAGCTTTCTTT. Amino acid sequence: CASSPRGGFDTEAFF. Full variable domain (outside the CDR3, taken from reference TRBV5-4 and TRBJ1-1): ETGVTQSPTHLIKTRGQQVTLRCSSQSGHNTVSWYQQALGQGPQFIFQYYREEENGRGNFPPRFSGLQFPNYSSELNVNALELDDSALYLCASSPRGGFDTEAFFGQGTRLTVV.

The genes are TRBV14 and TRBJ2-5, with TRBD1 matching over 8 bases. CDR1 is SGHDN and CDR2 is FVKESK in the germline V gene. This CDR3 is built from 15 residues. V lost 0 bases and J lost 5; bases outside the gene matches: 5. CDR3 sequence (DNA): TGTGCCAGCAGCCAAGAAGCAGGGGGCTGGGAGACCCAGTACTTC. It is translated as CASSQEAGGWETQYF.

This chain connects TRBV6-1 to TRBJ1-4, with TRBD1 matching over 7 bases. There are 17 residues in the CDR3. J lost 4 bases, V lost 2 bases, and 10 bases had no gene match. The germline V gene encodes CDR1 MNHNS and CDR2 SASEGT. In nucleotides, the CDR3 is TGTGCCAGCAGTGAAATCGTGGGGGGACAGATTAATGAAAAACTGTTTTTT. This codes for CASSEIVGGQINEKLFF.

This chain links TRBV28 with TRBJ2-5; the D gene is possibly TRBD2 (5 bases). V was shortened by 7 bases and J by 11 bases, with 23 bases between the two germline ends. The CDR3 is 14 residues long. Germline lookup yields CDR1 MDHEN and CDR2 SYDVKM. The CDR3 region is CASTPHRTAWEQYF. CDR3 nucleotides: TGTGCCAGCACCCCCCACCGGACGGCCTGGGAGCAGTACTTC.

The chain has TRBV7-2 and TRBJ2-3, with 7 bases identical to TRBD2. J was trimmed by 3 bases and V by 6 bases; bases with no gene match: 3. Germline CDR1 is SGHTA and CDR2 is FQGNSA. The CDR3 consists of 13 residues. This CDR3 is CASRGGGTDTQYF. The DNA of the CDR3 is TGTGCCAGCAGGGGGGGAGGGACAGATACGCAGTATTTT.

The rearrangement links TRBV30 to TRBJ2-3, with 8 bases fitting TRBD2. Germline V CDR1 and CDR2: GTSNPN, SVGIG (reference sequence). This CDR3 has 14 residues. V trimming: 5 bases; J trimming: 5 bases; junction bases outside the gene matches: 9. The CDR3 reads CAWARGGRGDTQYF. The CDR3 nucleotides are TGTGCCTGGGCACGGGGGGGACGGGGAGATACGCAGTATTTT. The entire variable domain, with the rest obtained from reference TRBV30 and TRBJ2-3, is as follows: SQTIHQWPATLVQPVGSPLSLECTVEGTSNPNLYWYRQAAGRGLQLLFYSVGIGQISSEVPQNLSASRPQDRQFILSSKKLLLSDSGFYLCAWARGGRGDTQYFGPGTRLTVL.

This rearrangement joins TRBV5-6 to TRBJ2-3; TRBD1 matches 10 bases. The germline gives CDR1 SGHDT, CDR2 YYEEEE. The CDR3 is 15 residues long. The junction had 7 bases not matched to a gene; V was cut back by 2 bases and J by 7 bases. The CDR3 DNA reads as TGTGCCAGCAGCTTTAGGACAGGGGGAAGGAATACGCAGTATTTT. Translation gives CASSFRTGGRNTQYF.

Worth noting for this clone: A read error may produce the germline difference seen at one junction end. CDR3 nucleotides: TGCGCCAGCAGTGAGTCCCCGCTCGGCGGGGACGGCAAAAACAGTCAGTACTTC. Amino acid sequence: CASSESPLGGDGKNSQYF. V usage is TRBV10-1 and J usage is TRBJ2-4, with D perhaps TRBD2 (6 bases). The CDR3 loop spans 18 amino acids. Germline loops: CDR1 WNHNN, CDR2 SYGVQD (reference sequence).